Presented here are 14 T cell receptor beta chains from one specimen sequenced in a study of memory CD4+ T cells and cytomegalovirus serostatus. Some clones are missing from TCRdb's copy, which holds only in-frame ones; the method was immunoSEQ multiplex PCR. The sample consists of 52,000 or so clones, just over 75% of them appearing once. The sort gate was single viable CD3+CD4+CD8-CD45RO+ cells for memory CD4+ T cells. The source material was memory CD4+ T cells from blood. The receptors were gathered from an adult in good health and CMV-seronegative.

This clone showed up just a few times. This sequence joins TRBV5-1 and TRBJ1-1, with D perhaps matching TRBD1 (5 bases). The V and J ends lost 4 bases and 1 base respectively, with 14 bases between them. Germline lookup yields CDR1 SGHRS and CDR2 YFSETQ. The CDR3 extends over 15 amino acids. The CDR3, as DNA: TGCGCCAGCAGCGTAGGGGTCGCCAAGAACACTGAAGCTTTCTTT. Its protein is CASSVGVAKNTEAFF.

DNA for the CDR3: TGTGCCAGCAGCTTTGAGGTCGCCCTCACTGGCTACACCTTC. This translates into CASSFEVALTGYTF. This sequence joins TRBV7-9 and TRBJ1-2; D gene uncertain. The length of the CDR3 is 14 residues. The V gene's germline CDR1 is SEHNR and CDR2 FQNEAQ (reference sequence). V shed 3 bases and J shed 7 bases, with 15 bases lying between them.

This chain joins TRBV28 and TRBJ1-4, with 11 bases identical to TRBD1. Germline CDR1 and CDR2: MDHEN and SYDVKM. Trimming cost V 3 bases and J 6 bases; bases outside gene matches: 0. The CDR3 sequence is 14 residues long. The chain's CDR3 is CASSLGQGDEKLFF. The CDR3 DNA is TGTGCCAGCAGTTTGGGACAGGGGGATGAAAAACTGTTTTTT.

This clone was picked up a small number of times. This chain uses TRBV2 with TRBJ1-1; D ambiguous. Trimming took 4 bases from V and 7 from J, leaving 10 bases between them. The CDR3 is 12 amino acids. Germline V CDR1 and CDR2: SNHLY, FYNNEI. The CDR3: CASSVSGNEAFF. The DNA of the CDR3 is TGTGCCAGCAGTGTATCCGGGAATGAAGCTTTCTTT.

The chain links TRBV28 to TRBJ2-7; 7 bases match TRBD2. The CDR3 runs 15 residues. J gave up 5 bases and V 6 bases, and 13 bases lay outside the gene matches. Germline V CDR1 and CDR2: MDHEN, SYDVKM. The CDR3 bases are TGTGCCAGCAGGTCCCGGGGCGGGAGAAATGACGAGCAGTACTTC. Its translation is CASRSRGGRNDEQYF.

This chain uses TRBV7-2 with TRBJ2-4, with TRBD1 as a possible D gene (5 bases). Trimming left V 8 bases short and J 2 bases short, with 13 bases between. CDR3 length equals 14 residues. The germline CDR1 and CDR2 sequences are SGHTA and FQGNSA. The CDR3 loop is CASSEPGSKNIQYF. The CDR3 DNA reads TGTGCCAGCTCTGAGCCAGGGTCCAAAAACATTCAGTACTTC. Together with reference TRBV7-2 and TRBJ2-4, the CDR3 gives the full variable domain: GAGVSQSPSNKVTEKGKDVELRCDPISGHTALYWYRQSLGQGLEFLIYFQGNSAPDKSGLPSDRFSAERTGGSVSTLTIQRTQQEDSAVYLCASSEPGSKNIQYFGAGTRLSVL.

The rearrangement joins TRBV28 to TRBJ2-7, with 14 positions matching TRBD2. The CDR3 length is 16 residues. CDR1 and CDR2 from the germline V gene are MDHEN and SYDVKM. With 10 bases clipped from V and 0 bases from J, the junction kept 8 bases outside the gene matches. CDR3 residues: CAISGTSGSLSYEQYF. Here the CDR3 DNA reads TGTGCCATATCCGGGACTAGCGGGAGCCTCTCCTACGAGCAGTACTTC.

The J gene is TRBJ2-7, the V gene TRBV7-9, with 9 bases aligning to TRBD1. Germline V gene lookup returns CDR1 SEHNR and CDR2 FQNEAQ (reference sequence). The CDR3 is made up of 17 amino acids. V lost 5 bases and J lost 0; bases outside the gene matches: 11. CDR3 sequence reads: CASSKGTGTSSSYEQYF. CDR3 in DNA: TGTGCCAGCAGCAAAGGGACAGGGACCTCAAGCTCCTACGAGCAGTACTTC.

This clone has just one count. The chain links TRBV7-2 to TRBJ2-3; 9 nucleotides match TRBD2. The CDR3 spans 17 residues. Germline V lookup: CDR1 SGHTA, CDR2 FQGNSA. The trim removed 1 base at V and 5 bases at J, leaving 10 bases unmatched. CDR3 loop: CASSLVGMAGGKDTQYF. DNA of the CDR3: TGTGCCAGCAGCTTAGTTGGGATGGCGGGGGGGAAAGATACGCAGTATTTT.

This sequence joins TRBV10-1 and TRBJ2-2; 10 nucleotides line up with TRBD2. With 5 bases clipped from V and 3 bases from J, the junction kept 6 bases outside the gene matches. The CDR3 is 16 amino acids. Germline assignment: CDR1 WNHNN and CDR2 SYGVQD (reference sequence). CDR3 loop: CASSRELAGYTGELFF. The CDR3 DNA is TGCGCCAGCAGTCGGGAACTAGCGGGGTACACCGGGGAGCTGTTTTTT.

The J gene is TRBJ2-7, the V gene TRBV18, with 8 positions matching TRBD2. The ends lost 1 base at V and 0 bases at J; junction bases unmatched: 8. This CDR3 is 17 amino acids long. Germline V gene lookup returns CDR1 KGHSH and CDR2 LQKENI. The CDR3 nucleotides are TGTGCCAGCTCACCACGGGCTAGCGGGTCGACCTCCTACGAGCAGTACTTC. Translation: CASSPRASGSTSYEQYF.

The CDR3, as DNA: TGTGCCAGCTCCACATCGACGGAGGGCCAGTACTTC. This translates into CASSTSTEGQYF. J is TRBJ2-5 and V is TRBV7-2; possibly TRBD2 for D (6 bases). V lost 8 bases and J lost 10, with 17 bases in between. From germline, CDR1 is SGHTA and CDR2 FQGNSA. The CDR3 has 12 residues.

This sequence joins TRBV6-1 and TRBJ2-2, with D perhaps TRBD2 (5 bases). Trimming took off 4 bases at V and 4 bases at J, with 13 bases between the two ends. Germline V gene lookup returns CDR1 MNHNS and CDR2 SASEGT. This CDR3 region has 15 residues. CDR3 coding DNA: TGTGCCAGCAGTGGTCCGATACGGGGCACCGGGGAGCTGTTTTTT. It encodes CASSGPIRGTGELFF.

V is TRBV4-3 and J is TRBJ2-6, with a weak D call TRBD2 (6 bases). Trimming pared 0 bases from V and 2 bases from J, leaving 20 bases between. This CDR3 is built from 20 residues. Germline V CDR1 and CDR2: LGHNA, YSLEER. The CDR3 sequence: CASSQDRPGLGGPGANVLTF. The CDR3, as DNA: TGCGCCAGCAGCCAAGACCGACCGGGACTTGGAGGTCCTGGGGCCAACGTCCTGACTTTC.